The 16 T cell receptor beta chains below were found in one sample sequenced in a study of T cells in Graves' hyperthyroidism and ophthalmopathy. The investigators amplified TCR beta CDR3 regions from RNA transcripts. The study used the HTBI primer set for a first-round RT-PCR of the TCR CDR3. TCRdb ran MiXCR on the multiplex PCR reads and lists one entry per CDR3 protein. The sample includes 600,000 or so distinct CDR3 sequences, 11% to 15% of them seen just once. Sequenced input: blood. These receptors originate from a woman younger than 35 with Graves' ophthalmopathy.

This clonotype was detected many times. The chain couples TRBV27 to TRBJ2-7, with TRBD1 as a possible D gene (7 bases). Germline loops: CDR1 MNHEY, CDR2 SMNVEV (reference sequence). The V end was cut by 3 bases, the J end by 5 bases, with 17 bases between. The CDR3 is made up of 15 amino acids. CDR3 sequence: CASSFLTGTRNEQYF. CDR3 nucleotide sequence: TGTGCCAGCAGTTTCCTGACAGGGACTCGGAACGAGCAGTACTTC.

The chain employs TRBV18 and TRBJ2-4; possibly TRBD1 or TRBD2 for D (5 bases each). V lost 0 bases and J lost 9, with 15 bases in between. Germline V gives CDR1 KGHSH, CDR2 LQKENI. The CDR3 runs to 15 residues. CDR3 loop: CASSPPTRDGGIQYF. The CDR3, as DNA: TGTGCCAGCTCACCACCAACCCGGGACGGTGGCATTCAGTACTTC.

This clonotype was seen repeatedly, ten times or more. The chain's CDR3 is CAWTSGQYYGYTF. In DNA, the CDR3 is TGTGCCTGGACCTCGGGACAGTACTATGGCTACACCTTC. The chain uses TRBV30 and TRBJ1-2, with 7 bases identical to TRBD1. After removal of 4 bases from V and 3 bases from J, the junction contained 5 bases not matched to a gene. CDR1 is GTSNPN and CDR2 is SVGIG in the germline V gene (reference sequence). The CDR3 loop spans 13 amino acids.

There are a few counts of this clonotype. V is TRBV6-2 or TRBV6-3 and J is TRBJ2-7; the D is unclear. The ends were cut back, 3 bases at V and 5 bases at J, with 5 bases in the middle. CDR1 and CDR2 from the germline V gene are MNHEY and SVGEGT. This CDR3 comprises 11 residues. CDR3 bases: TGTGCCAGCAGTTATTTTAACGAGCAGTACTTC. Translation gives CASSYFNEQYF.

This clonotype was detected only a few times. This may arise from a read error, as a much more abundant clone is one base away. This rearrangement joins TRBV27 to TRBJ1-2; no clear D. The V and J ends lost 11 bases and 4 bases respectively, with 20 bases between them. Looked up from germline, CDR1 is MNHEY and CDR2 is SMNVEV (reference sequence). The CDR3 loop spans 14 amino acids. The CDR3 reads CAGHPAYSAYGYTF. As DNA, the CDR3 is TGTGCCGGCCACCCAGCCTATAGCGCCTATGGCTACACCTTC.

There are many counts of this clonotype. V gene TRBV27 combines with J gene TRBJ2-7, with TRBD1 matching 9 bases. Germline values: CDR1 MNHEY, CDR2 SMNVEV (reference sequence). The CDR3 covers 18 residues. V lost 0 bases, J lost 4 bases, and 13 bases stayed unmatched. In nucleotides, the CDR3 is TGTGCCAGCAGTTTATCGCCCTACCACAGGGGGCAGGGATACGAGCAGTACTTC. Encoded protein: CASSLSPYHRGQGYEQYF.

This clonotype was found a few times. V usage is TRBV5-1 and J usage is TRBJ2-7, with TRBD2 as a possible D gene (6 bases). Trimming stripped 3 bases from V and 6 bases from J, with 16 bases between. The CDR3 loop spans 14 amino acids. CDR1 SGHRS and CDR2 YFSETQ come from the germline V gene. The CDR3 DNA reads TGCGCCAGCAGCTCCGGGGCAGTGCGGGGCGAGCAGTACTTC. Amino acid sequence: CASSSGAVRGEQYF.

This rearrangement joins TRBV20-1 to TRBJ1-3; no clear D. Trimming took off 1 base at V and 0 bases at J, with 10 bases between the two ends. CDR1 is DFQATT and CDR2 is SNEGSKA in the germline V gene (reference sequence). CDR3 length: 15 amino acids. This CDR3 is CSARAAGSSGNTIYF. The CDR3, as DNA: TGCAGTGCTAGAGCCGCCGGGAGCTCTGGAAACACCATATATTTT.

This clonotype was detected ten times or more. The V call is TRBV7-2, the J call TRBJ1-2; 9 bases line up with TRBD1. Germline V gene lookup returns CDR1 SGHTA and CDR2 FQGNSA. The CDR3 extends over 16 amino acids. With V trimmed by 1 base and J by 8 bases, 11 bases remained unmatched. CDR3 protein: CASSLGAGQGRGGYTF. DNA for the CDR3: TGTGCCAGCAGCTTAGGAGCGGGACAGGGTAGAGGAGGCTACACCTTC.

The chain recombines TRBV10-3 with TRBJ2-7; D perhaps matches TRBD2 (5 bases). Germline V gene data show CDR1 as ENHRY and CDR2 as SYGVKD. The CDR3 sequence is 18 residues long. The V end lost 6 bases, the J end lost 3 bases, and 27 bases lay between the germline ends. CDR3 sequence (DNA): TGTGCCATCAGAGCGGACCGGTCCGTGTGGGGTACTGGCTACGAGCAGTACTTC. It translates to CAIRADRSVWGTGYEQYF.

In this sample, this clonotype turned up many times. This chain links TRBV5-8 with TRBJ2-5; a possible D gene is TRBD2 (6 bases). CDR1 is SGHTS and CDR2 is YDEGEE in the germline V gene. The CDR3 extends over 14 amino acids. The V gene lost 3 bases and the J gene lost 2 bases, with 11 bases spanning the gap. CDR3 residues: CASSSGTEQETQYF. The DNA of the CDR3 is TGTGCCAGCAGCTCCGGGACTGAACAAGAGACCCAGTACTTC.

Points on this clonotype: A much larger clone lies one base from this, so it may be a read error. The chain combines TRBV6-1 with TRBJ2-3, with 11 bases matching TRBD2. Germline loops: CDR1 MNHNS, CDR2 SASEGT. The V segment lost 2 bases and the J segment 3 bases; nucleotides outside the gene matches: 1. The CDR3 totals 15 residues. CDR3 in amino acids: CASSEIAGGTDTQYF. CDR3 nucleotides: TGTGCCAGCAGTGAAATAGCGGGAGGGACAGATACGCAGTATTTT.

This clonotype was counted many times. This chain joins TRBV6-1 and TRBJ2-7; no clear D. CDR3 length: 10 amino acids. Germline V gene sequence: CDR1 MNHNS, CDR2 SASEGT. V was cut by 7 bases and J by 3 bases, with 4 bases left in between. CDR3 sequence (DNA): TGTGCCAGCAAGCGCTACGAGCAGTACTTC. Encoded protein: CASKRYEQYF.

This clonotype was seen repeatedly, ten times or more. The CDR3 nucleotides are TGTGCCAGCAGTAGAGGGGGGGGTTGGACTGAAGCTTTCTTT. This codes for CASSRGGGWTEAFF. The gene calls are TRBV12-3 or TRBV12-4 and TRBJ1-1, with D maybe TRBD1 (6 bases). V was cut by 5 bases and J by 5 bases, with 15 bases left in between. The CDR3 runs to 14 residues.

The table lists this clonotype with a count of one. The gene calls are TRBV3-1 and TRBJ2-7; 8 positions match TRBD1. Germline V gene sequence: CDR1 LGHDT, CDR2 YNNKEL (reference sequence). Trimming took 3 bases from V and 2 from J; bases not matched to a gene: 6. The CDR3 sequence is 15 residues long. CDR3 bases: TGTGCCAGCAGCCAGGGACAGGCCCCAACCTACGAGCAGTACTTC. This translates into CASSQGQAPTYEQYF.

This chain links TRBV7-2 with TRBJ2-5; 13 nucleotides match TRBD2. This CDR3 spans 16 amino acids. J was trimmed by 2 bases and V by 4 bases; bases with no gene match: 4. The germline V gene has CDR1 SGHTA and CDR2 FQGNSA. CDR3 residues: CASSSQLAGGQETQYF. DNA of the CDR3: TGTGCCAGCAGCTCGCAACTAGCGGGAGGGCAAGAGACCCAGTACTTC.